Listed here are 12 T cell receptor beta chains from one sample, sequenced in a study of OX40 agonist ivuxolimab in advanced cancers. This table comes from immunoSEQ multiplex PCR, and its TCRdb copy is limited to in-frame clones, with some not included. The table includes more than 9,500 clones, about 81% detected once. Sequenced material: CD4+ or CD8+ T cells sorted from blood, taken in a trial of the OX40 agonist ivuxolimab. The receptors stem from an adult with an advanced solid tumor such as melanoma, head and neck, liver or kidney cancer.

V and J are TRBV4-1 and TRBJ2-3, with D unresolved. V was clipped by 1 base and J by 6 bases, with 8 bases between them. The CDR3 runs to 13 residues. Germline V gene data show CDR1 as MGHRA and CDR2 as YSYEKL. This CDR3 is CASSQGPIDTQYF. Written as DNA, the CDR3 is TGCGCCAGCAGCCAAGGTCCTATCGATACGCAGTATTTT.

This clone has more than one count but fewer than ten. The chain employs TRBV7-3 and TRBJ1-1; D not resolved. The CDR3 contains 12 residues. Germline-derived CDR1 and CDR2 are SGHTA and FQGTGA. Trimming removed 10 bases from V and 1 base from J, with 10 bases in between. DNA of the CDR3: TGTGCCACCACGGGTTGGAACACTGAAGCTTTCTTT. Residues: CATTGWNTEAFF.

The CDR3 loop reads CASSQYRVGLYEQYF. The CDR3 nucleotides are TGCGCCAGCAGTCAATACAGGGTGGGTTTGTACGAGCAGTACTTC. The rearrangement uses TRBV23-1 and TRBJ2-7; D might be TRBD1 (6 bases). TRBV23-1 is filed as an ORF, its function uncertain. The CDR3 has 15 amino acids. Trimming shortened V by 1 base and J by 4 bases, and 14 bases separated the two germline ends.

The chain carries TRBV11-3 and TRBJ2-1, with D possibly being TRBD1 or TRBD2 (6 bases each). CDR3 length equals 16 residues. Trimming stripped 4 bases from V and 0 bases from J, with 13 bases between. From germline, CDR1 is SGHNT and CDR2 YENEEA. CDR3 nucleotide sequence: TGTGCCAGCAGCTCCACCGGGGGCAGCTCCTACAATGAGCAGTTCTTC. Translation: CASSSTGGSSYNEQFF.

The chain combines TRBV6-5 with TRBJ2-1; no firm D call. Germline V gene data show CDR1 as MNHEY and CDR2 as SVGAGI. There are 13 residues in the CDR3. V dropped 6 bases and J dropped 8 bases, with 14 bases sitting between them. DNA for the CDR3: TGTGCCAGCAGGTCCCTTGGCTGGGATGAGCAGTTCTTC. Its translation is CASRSLGWDEQFF.

This chain joins TRBV14 and TRBJ2-5, with TRBD1 identical over 7 bases. J was trimmed by 2 bases and V by 1 base; bases with no gene match: 4. CDR3 size: 15 residues. CDR1 SGHDN and CDR2 FVKESK come from the germline V gene. The CDR3 nucleotides are TGTGCCAGCAGCCAAGCGGGCAGGGGGCAAGAGACCCAGTACTTC. Its translation is CASSQAGRGQETQYF. The full variable domain, rest sourced from reference TRBV14 and TRBJ2-5, is EAGVTQFPSHSVIEKGQTVTLRCDPISGHDNLYWYRRVMGKEIKFLLHFVKESKQDESGMPNNRFLAERTGGTYSTLKVQPAELEDSGVYFCASSQAGRGQETQYFGPGTRLLVL.

This rearrangement joins TRBV27 to TRBJ2-1, with 10 bases that match TRBD2. Trimming removed 2 bases from V and 3 bases from J; junction bases left unmatched: 7. The germline gives CDR1 MNHEY, CDR2 SMNVEV (reference sequence). CDR3 length: 17 residues. CDR3 loop: CASSLIGLAGVYNEQFF. The DNA of the CDR3 is TGTGCCAGCAGTTTAATAGGTCTAGCGGGAGTCTACAATGAGCAGTTCTTC.

The chain recombines TRBV19 with TRBJ2-2, with 8 bases matching TRBD1. V was clipped by 4 bases and J by 4 bases; unmatched bases: 2. CDR3 length equals 14 residues. Germline CDR1 and CDR2: LNHDA and SQIVND (reference sequence). Here the CDR3 DNA reads TGTGCCAGTAGTAGACAGGGGCTCACCGGGGAGCTGTTTTTT. It yields the protein CASSRQGLTGELFF.

The chain is built from TRBV19 and TRBJ2-5; the D gene is possibly TRBD1 (6 bases). The V gene's germline CDR1 is LNHDA and CDR2 SQIVND (reference sequence). V was clipped by 5 bases and J by 1 base, with 11 bases between them. The CDR3 runs to 14 residues. The CDR3 sequence: CASSPGQIQETQYF. CDR3 DNA sequence: TGTGCCAGTAGTCCGGGACAAATCCAAGAGACCCAGTACTTC.

This chain joins TRBV5-4 and TRBJ2-3; D is perhaps TRBD2 (6 bases). The CDR3 has 12 residues. Germline V gives CDR1 SGHNT, CDR2 YYREEE (reference sequence). V dropped 3 bases and J dropped 4 bases, with 6 bases sitting between them. The CDR3 DNA reads as TGTGCCAGCAGCTCGGGAGCAGATACGCAGTATTTT. Encoded protein: CASSSGADTQYF.

The chain uses TRBV4-1 and TRBJ2-1; 9 bases match TRBD2. Germline lookup yields CDR1 MGHRA and CDR2 YSYEKL. J gave up 9 bases and V 0 bases, and 9 bases lay outside the gene matches. CDR3 length: 16 amino acids. The CDR3 nucleotides read TGCGCCAGCAGCCAAGATGTGGCTAGCGGGATAGGTGAGCAGTTCTTC. Amino acids: CASSQDVASGIGEQFF.

The chain links TRBV25-1 to TRBJ2-3, with D tentatively TRBD1 (5 bases). The CDR3 spans 15 residues. V lost 4 bases and J lost 2, with 13 bases in between. From germline, CDR1 is MGHDK and CDR2 SYGVNS. The chain's CDR3 is CASSVQVLLTDTQYF. The DNA of the CDR3 is TGTGCCAGCAGTGTACAGGTTCTCCTCACAGATACGCAGTATTTT.